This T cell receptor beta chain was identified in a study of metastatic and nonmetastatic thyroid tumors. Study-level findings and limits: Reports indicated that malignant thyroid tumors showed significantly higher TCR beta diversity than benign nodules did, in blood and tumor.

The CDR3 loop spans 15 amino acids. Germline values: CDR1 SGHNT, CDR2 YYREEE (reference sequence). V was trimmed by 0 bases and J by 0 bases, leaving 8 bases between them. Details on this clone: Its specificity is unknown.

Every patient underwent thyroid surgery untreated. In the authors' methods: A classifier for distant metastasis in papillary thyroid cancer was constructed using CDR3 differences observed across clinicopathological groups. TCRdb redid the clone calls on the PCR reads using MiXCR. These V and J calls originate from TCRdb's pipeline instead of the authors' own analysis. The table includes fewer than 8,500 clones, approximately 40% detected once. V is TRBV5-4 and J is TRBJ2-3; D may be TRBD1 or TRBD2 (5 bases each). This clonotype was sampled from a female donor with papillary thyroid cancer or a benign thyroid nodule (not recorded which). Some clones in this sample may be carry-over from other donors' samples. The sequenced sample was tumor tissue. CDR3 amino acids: CASSLVGGSTDTQYF. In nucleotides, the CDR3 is TGTGCCAGCAGCTTGGTTGGGGGAAGCACAGATACGCAGTATTTT.